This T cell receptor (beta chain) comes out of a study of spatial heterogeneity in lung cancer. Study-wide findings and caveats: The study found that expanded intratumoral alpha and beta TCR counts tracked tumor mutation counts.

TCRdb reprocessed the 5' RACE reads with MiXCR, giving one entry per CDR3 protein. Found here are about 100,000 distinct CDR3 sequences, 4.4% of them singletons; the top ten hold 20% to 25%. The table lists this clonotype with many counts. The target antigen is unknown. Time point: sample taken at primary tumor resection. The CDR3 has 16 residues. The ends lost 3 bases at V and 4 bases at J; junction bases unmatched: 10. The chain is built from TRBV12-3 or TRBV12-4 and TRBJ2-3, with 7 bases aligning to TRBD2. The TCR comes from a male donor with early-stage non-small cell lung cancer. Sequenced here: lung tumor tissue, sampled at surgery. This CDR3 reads CASSFFAGARADTQYF. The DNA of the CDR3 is TGTGCCAGCAGTTTCTTTGCGGGAGCTCGGGCAGATACGCAGTATTTT.